The source of this T cell receptor beta chain is a study of human T cells and chemical hapten exposure. The sample's time point: patch test 1, 2 weeks after DPC sensitization. Treatment denoted: therapeutic diphenylcyclopropenone sensitization with weekly scalp DPC. This clonotype has more than one count but fewer than ten. From the RACE reads, TCRdb called clonotypes with MiXCR, one entry per CDR3 protein. The sample holds 95,000 to 150,000 distinct CDR3 sequences, roughly 15% seen once. The CDR3 contains 15 residues. The sequenced sample was whole blood, obtained in connection with sensitization to the hapten diphenylcyclopropenone (DPC). The clonotype comes from a man aged 18 to 29 with alopecia areata. Some clones in this sample may be carry-over from other donors' samples. The chain joins TRBV21-1 to TRBJ1-6. TRBV21-1 is noted as a pseudogene. The CDR3 region has the DNA TGTGCCAGCAGCGCCACCCGCTCCTATAATTCACCCCTCCACTTT. It codes for CASSATRSYNSPLHF.